This T cell receptor (beta chain) was profiled in a study of blood T cell repertoires in COVID-19. Study context: Collection of acute and convalescent COVID-19 samples took place in the United States, Italy and Spain. From T cells, B-cell-depleted T cells, or PBMCs came the material, which was cDNA or gDNA.

This clone came up once. This CDR3 spans 15 amino acids. V shed 4 bases and J 0 bases; nucleotides not matched to a gene: 5. CDR1 MNHEY and CDR2 SMNVEV come from the germline V gene (reference sequence). In the source study's methods: Amplification of reference gene primers provided the estimated nucleated cell counts. TCRdb keeps only in-frame clones here, not all; method: immunoSEQ multiplex PCR. V, J and clone size derive from that table, while D and trimming were established from the DNA sequence. The repertoire includes fewer than 200,000 clones, about three quarters of them detected once, and around 8.1% sits in the top ten.

The gene calls are TRBV27 and TRBJ1-1; 7 nucleotides match TRBD1. What was sequenced was peripheral blood. The sequence derives from a man in his fifties or sixties with acute or convalescent COVID-19. CDR3 loop: CASSSPTGMNTEAFF. DNA of the CDR3: TGTGCCAGCAGTTCTCCGACAGGGATGAACACTGAAGCTTTCTTT.